This TCR beta chain was identified in a study of blood T cell repertoires in COVID-19. Study summary: Sites across the United States, Italy and Spain contributed samples from acute and convalescent COVID-19. From T cells, B-cell-depleted T cells, or PBMCs came the material, which was cDNA or gDNA.

Per the original methods: Amplified reference gene primers provided the basis for estimating nucleated cell counts. Sequencing used immunoSEQ multiplex PCR; TCRdb keeps in-frame clones, though not all of them. V and J calls and clone size are given by that table; D and trimming were obtained from the DNA. Among over 150,000 clones listed, roughly four fifths were seen once. The material sequenced was peripheral blood. This receptor was identified in a man in his sixties or seventies with active or convalescent COVID-19.

Written as DNA, the CDR3 is TGCGCCAGCAGCCAAGAAGTGGGAGTTAACTATGGCTACACCTTC. As protein: CASSQEVGVNYGYTF. The chain couples TRBV4-3 to TRBJ1-2; D gene unclear. V lost 0 bases and J 1 base, leaving 9 bases between the germline ends. In germline, CDR1 is LGHNA, CDR2 YSLEER. This CDR3 spans 15 amino acids.